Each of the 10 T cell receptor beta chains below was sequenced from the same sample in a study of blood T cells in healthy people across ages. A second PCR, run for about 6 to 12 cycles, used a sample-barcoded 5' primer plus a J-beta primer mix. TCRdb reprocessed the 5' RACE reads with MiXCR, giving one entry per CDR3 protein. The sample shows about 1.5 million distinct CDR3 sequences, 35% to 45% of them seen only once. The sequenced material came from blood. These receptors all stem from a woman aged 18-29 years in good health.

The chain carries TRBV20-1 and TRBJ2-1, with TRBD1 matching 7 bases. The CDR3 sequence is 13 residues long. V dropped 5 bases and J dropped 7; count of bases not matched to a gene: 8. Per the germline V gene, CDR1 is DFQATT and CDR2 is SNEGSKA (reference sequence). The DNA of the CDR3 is TGCAGTGCTTTTAAACAGGGGCCAAATGAGCAGTTCTTC. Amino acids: CSAFKQGPNEQFF.

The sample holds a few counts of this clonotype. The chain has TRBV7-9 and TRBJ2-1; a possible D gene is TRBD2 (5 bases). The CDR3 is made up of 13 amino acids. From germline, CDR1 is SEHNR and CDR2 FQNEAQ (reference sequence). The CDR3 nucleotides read TGTGTCGGCCTGGTAGGGAGCGGCAATGAGCAGTTCTTC. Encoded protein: CVGLVGSGNEQFF.

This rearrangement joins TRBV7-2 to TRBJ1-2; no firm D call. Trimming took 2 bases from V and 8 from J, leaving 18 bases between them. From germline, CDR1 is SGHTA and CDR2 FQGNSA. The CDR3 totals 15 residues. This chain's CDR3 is CASSLMSRVAEGYTF. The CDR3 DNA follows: TGTGCCAGCAGCTTAATGTCCCGGGTCGCGGAGGGCTACACCTTC.

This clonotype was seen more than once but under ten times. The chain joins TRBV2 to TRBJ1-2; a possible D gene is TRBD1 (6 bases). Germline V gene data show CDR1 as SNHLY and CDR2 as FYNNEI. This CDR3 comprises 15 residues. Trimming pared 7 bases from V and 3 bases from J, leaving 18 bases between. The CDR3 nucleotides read TGTGCCAGCACCCGGGACCGACAGGCTGACTATGGCTACACCTTC. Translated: CASTRDRQADYGYTF.

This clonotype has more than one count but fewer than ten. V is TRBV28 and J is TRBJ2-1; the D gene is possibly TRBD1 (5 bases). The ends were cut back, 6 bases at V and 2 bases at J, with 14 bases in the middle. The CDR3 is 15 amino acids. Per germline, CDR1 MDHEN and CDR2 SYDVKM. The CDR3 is CASRRFDSAYNEQFF. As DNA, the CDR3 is TGTGCCAGCAGGCGCTTCGACAGTGCCTACAATGAGCAGTTCTTC.

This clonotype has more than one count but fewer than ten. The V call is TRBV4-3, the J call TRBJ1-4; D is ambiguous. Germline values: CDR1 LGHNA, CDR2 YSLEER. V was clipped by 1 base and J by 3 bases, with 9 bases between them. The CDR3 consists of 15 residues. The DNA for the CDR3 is TGCGCCAGCAGCCAAGTTGACCAACCTAATGAAAAACTGTTTTTT. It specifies CASSQVDQPNEKLFF.

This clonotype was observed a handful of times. CDR3: CASSSHDQGAPGYTF. In nucleotides, the CDR3 is TGTGCCAGCAGTTCCCATGACCAGGGGGCGCCTGGCTACACCTTC. The chain links TRBV25-1 to TRBJ1-2; 8 positions agree with TRBD1. The germline V gene encodes CDR1 MGHDK and CDR2 SYGVNS. V shed 5 bases, J shed 7 bases, and the junction held 12 bases outside the gene matches. The CDR3 length is 15 residues.

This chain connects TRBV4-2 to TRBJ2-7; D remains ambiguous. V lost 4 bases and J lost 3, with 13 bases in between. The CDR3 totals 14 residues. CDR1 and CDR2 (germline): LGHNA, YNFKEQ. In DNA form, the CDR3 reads TGTGCCAGCAGCCGAGAAGGACCGAGCTACGAGCAGTACTTC. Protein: CASSREGPSYEQYF.

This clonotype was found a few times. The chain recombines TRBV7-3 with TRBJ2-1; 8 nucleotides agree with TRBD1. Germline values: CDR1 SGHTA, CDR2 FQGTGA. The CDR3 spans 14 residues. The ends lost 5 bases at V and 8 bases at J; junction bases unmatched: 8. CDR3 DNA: TGTGCCAGCAGCGAACTACAGGGGGTCGATGAGCAGTTCTTC. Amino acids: CASSELQGVDEQFF.

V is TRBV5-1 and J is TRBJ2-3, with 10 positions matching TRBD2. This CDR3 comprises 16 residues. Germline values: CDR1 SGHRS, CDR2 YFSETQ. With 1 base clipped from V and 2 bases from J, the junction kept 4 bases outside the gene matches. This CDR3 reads CASSLRTSGFTDTQYF. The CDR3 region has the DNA TGCGCCAGCAGCTTGAGGACTAGCGGATTCACAGATACGCAGTATTTT.